This is a list of T cell receptor beta chains from one sample in a study of blood T cell repertoires in COVID-19. Generated by immunoSEQ multiplex PCR, the TCRdb table keeps only in-frame clones and is missing some. The table shows 200,000 to 250,000 clones, with approximately 87% occurring only once. The sequencing input was peripheral blood. These receptor sequences come from a woman aged 45-59 years with acute or convalescent COVID-19. Each CDR3 is given without its conserved first and last residue.

v_call	j_call	cdr3_aa
TRBV18	TRBJ2-4	ASSPTLSGGAAKNIQY
TRBV5-1	TRBJ2-4	ASSSDREWSGKNIQY
TRBV6-5	TRBJ1-2	ASSYRTAPNYGYT
TRBV4-1	TRBJ1-1	ASRDGMNTEAF
TRBV7-9	TRBJ2-1	ASSLGTSGYNEQF
TRBV29-1	TRBJ2-7	SAAGGQDAYEQY
TRBV5-1	TRBJ2-5	ASSLVPGLAGGPQETQY
TRBV30	TRBJ2-7	AWSDEPGLAAYEQY
TRBV18	TRBJ1-1	ASSLRPAPEAEAF
TRBV29-1	TRBJ2-3	SASTAGSTDTQY
TRBV11-3	TRBJ1-1	ASRGRGGAF
TRBV6-5	TRBJ1-5	ASSYSPGELPQH
TRBV6-4	TRBJ1-5	ASSPGRGVDQPQH
TRBV5-1	TRBJ1-6	ASSLQGGNSPLH
TRBV11-2	TRBJ2-1	ASSLSGEYNEQF
TRBV2	TRBJ1-5	ASSGTGAVNQPQH
TRBV7-6	TRBJ2-1	ASSLRGSKNEQF
TRBV5-1	TRBJ1-4	ASSLRGSGEKLF
TRBV7-2	TRBJ2-1	ASALSSGGYNEQF
TRBV7-8	TRBJ1-2	ASSLSPGHPLSGYT
TRBV7-2	TRBJ1-2	ASSLEAGDYGYT
TRBV6-5	TRBJ1-2	ASSYGGQGSYGYT
TRBV12-3/TRBV12-4	TRBJ1-2	ASSLTGGPI
TRBV7-2	TRBJ2-1	ASSNGLATYNEQF
TRBV19	TRBJ2-1	ATSSGTSFSDEQF